A single sample is the source of the 10 T cell receptor beta chains below, sequenced in a study of blood T cell repertoires in COVID-19. Generated by immunoSEQ multiplex PCR, the TCRdb table keeps only in-frame clones and is missing some. This repertoire shows about 470,000 clones, 87% found once; its top ten account for about 0.65%. The source material was PBMCs or T cells enriched from blood (not recorded which). Every receptor here comes from a woman aged 18-35 years who had recovered from COVID-19.

This clone was counted once. The chain is built from TRBV21-1 and TRBJ1-2. TRBV21-1 counts as a pseudogene. The CDR3 is 11 amino acids. The CDR3 DNA is TGTGCCAGCAGCCACAACGGGGGCTACACCTTC. Translating gives CASSHNGGYTF.

The rearrangement links TRBV5-6 to TRBJ1-1; TRBD1 might be the D (5 bases). This CDR3 is 13 amino acids long. Trimming took off 3 bases at V and 8 bases at J, with 14 bases between the two ends. CDR1 SGHDT and CDR2 YYEEEE come from the germline V gene. The CDR3: CASSSDRTPEAFF. The DNA for the CDR3 is TGTGCCAGCAGCTCTGACAGAACTCCAGAAGCTTTCTTT.

This chain links TRBV15 with TRBJ1-3, with D perhaps matching TRBD1 (5 bases). The V end lost 3 bases, the J end lost 0 bases, and 15 bases lay between the germline ends. The CDR3 runs to 17 residues. Germline V CDR1 and CDR2: LNHNV, YYDKDF (reference sequence). The CDR3 sequence is CATSRTRDFPSGNTIYF. Written as DNA, the CDR3 is TGTGCCACCAGCAGGACCAGGGACTTTCCCTCTGGAAACACCATATATTTT.

This chain connects TRBV2 to TRBJ1-1; D is unclear. The ends were cut back, 6 bases at V and 4 bases at J, with 12 bases in the middle. This CDR3 is 13 amino acids long. Germline V CDR1 and CDR2: SNHLY, FYNNEI. CDR3 protein: CASRDSRSTEAFF. The CDR3 nucleotides are TGTGCCAGCAGGGACTCAAGGAGCACTGAAGCTTTCTTT.

The V and J genes are TRBV19 and TRBJ2-2, with D possibly TRBD2 on 5 matching bases. The germline V gene has CDR1 LNHDA and CDR2 SQIVND (reference sequence). The CDR3 is made up of 13 amino acids. The germline V and J ends were trimmed by 5 bases and 9 bases, with 13 bases remaining between them. The CDR3 sequence: CASSEVEGWELFF. CDR3 nucleotides: TGTGCCAGTAGTGAGGTCGAGGGCTGGGAGCTGTTTTTT.

The rearrangement uses TRBV2 and TRBJ2-7; 7 bases match TRBD1. Germline values: CDR1 SNHLY, CDR2 FYNNEI. This CDR3 region has 12 residues. V shed 2 bases, J shed 6 bases, and the junction held 1 base outside the gene matches. In DNA form, the CDR3 reads TGTGCCAGCAGTGAAAACAGGGGCGAGCAGTACTTC. Translated, it gives CASSENRGEQYF. Filled out from reference TRBV2 and TRBJ2-7, the complete variable domain reads EPEVTQTPSHQVTQMGQEVILRCVPISNHLYFYWYRQILGQKVEFLVSFYNNEISEKSEIFDDQFSVERPDGSNFTLKIRSTKLEDSAMYFCASSENRGEQYFGPGTRLTVT.

A single count supports this clone. V is TRBV18 and J is TRBJ1-1; a possible D gene is TRBD1 (5 bases). Germline V CDR1 and CDR2: KGHSH, LQKENI. The CDR3 is made up of 15 amino acids. V was pared by 2 bases and J by 1 base, with 11 bases between. CDR3 residues: CASSPAWQGNTEAFF. In DNA form, the CDR3 reads TGTGCCAGCTCACCAGCATGGCAGGGGAACACTGAAGCTTTCTTT.

This clone was seen a single time. The CDR3 protein is CASSRELNEQFF. The CDR3 DNA is TGTGCCAGCAGCCGTGAGCTAAATGAGCAGTTCTTC. The chain links TRBV12-3 or TRBV12-4 to TRBJ2-1; D call uncertain. The CDR3 has 12 amino acids. V was shortened by 6 bases and J by 7 bases, with 10 bases between the two germline ends.

The rearrangement joins TRBV19 to TRBJ1-3, with a tentative D call TRBD1 (6 bases). CDR3 length: 15 amino acids. The germline CDR1 and CDR2 sequences are LNHDA and SQIVND (reference sequence). V was trimmed by 10 bases and J by 4 bases, leaving 20 bases between them. The CDR3 reads CATLRDQGTGNTIYF. In nucleotides, the CDR3 is TGTGCCACGTTGAGGGACCAGGGGACAGGAAACACCATATATTTT.

The chain joins TRBV7-2 to TRBJ2-2; D may be TRBD1 (6 bases). Germline V gives CDR1 SGHTA, CDR2 FQGNSA. V shed 1 base and J shed 4 bases, with 13 bases lying between them. There are 16 residues in the CDR3. CDR3 amino acids: CASSLGVAGATGELFF. The CDR3 coding sequence is TGTGCCAGCAGCTTAGGTGTTGCAGGGGCCACCGGGGAGCTGTTTTTT.